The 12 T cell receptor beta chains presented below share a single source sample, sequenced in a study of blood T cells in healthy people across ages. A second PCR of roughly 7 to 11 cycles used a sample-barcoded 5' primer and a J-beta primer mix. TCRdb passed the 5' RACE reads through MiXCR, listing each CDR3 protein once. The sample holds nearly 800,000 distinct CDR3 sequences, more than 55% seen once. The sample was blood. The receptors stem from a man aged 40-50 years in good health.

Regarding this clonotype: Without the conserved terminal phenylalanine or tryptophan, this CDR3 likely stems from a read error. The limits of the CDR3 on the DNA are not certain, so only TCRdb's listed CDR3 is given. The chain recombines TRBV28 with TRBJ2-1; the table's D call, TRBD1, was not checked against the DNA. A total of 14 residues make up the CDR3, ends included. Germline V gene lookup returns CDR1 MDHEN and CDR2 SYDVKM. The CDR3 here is CASSLTALGYTFGS.

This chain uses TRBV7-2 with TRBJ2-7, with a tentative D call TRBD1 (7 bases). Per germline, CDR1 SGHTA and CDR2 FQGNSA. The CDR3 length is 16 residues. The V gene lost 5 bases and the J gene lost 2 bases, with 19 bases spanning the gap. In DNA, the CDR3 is TGTGCCAGCAGCCCCAGGGGGGCGGGCACTACCTACGAGCAGTACTTC. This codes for CASSPRGAGTTYEQYF. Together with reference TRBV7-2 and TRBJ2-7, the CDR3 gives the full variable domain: GAGVSQSPSNKVTEKGKDVELRCDPISGHTALYWYRQSLGQGLEFLIYFQGNSAPDKSGLPSDRFSAERTGGSVSTLTIQRTQQEDSAVYLCASSPRGAGTTYEQYFGPGTRLTVT.

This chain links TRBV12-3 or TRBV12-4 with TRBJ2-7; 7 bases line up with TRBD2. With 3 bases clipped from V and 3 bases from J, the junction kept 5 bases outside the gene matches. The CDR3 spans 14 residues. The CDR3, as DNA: TGTGCCAGCAGTTTCGGGGGGAATATCTACGAGCAGTACTTC. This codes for CASSFGGNIYEQYF.

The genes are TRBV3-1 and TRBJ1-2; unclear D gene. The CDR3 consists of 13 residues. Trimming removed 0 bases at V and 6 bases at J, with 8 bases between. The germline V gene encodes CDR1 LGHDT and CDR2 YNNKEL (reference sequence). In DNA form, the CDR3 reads TGTGCCAGCAGCCAAGAATTGGGGAATGGCTACACCTTC. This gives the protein CASSQELGNGYTF.

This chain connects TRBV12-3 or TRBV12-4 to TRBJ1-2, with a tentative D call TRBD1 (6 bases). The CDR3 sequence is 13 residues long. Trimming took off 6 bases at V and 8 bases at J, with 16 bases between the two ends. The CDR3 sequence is CASSFRDTRGYTF. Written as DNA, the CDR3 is TGTGCCAGCAGCTTCCGGGACACCCGGGGCTACACCTTC.

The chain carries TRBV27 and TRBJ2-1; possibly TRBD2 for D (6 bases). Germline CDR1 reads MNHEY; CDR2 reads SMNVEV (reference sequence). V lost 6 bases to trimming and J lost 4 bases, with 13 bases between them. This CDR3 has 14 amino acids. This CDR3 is CASSFSGSYNEQFF. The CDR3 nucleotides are TGTGCCAGCAGCTTTAGCGGAAGTTACAATGAGCAGTTCTTC.

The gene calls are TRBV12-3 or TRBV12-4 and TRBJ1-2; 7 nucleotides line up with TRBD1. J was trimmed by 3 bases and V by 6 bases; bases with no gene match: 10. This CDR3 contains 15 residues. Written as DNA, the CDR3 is TGTGCCAGCAGCCCCTCCGGAGGGGGCCACTATGGCTACACCTTC. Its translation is CASSPSGGGHYGYTF.

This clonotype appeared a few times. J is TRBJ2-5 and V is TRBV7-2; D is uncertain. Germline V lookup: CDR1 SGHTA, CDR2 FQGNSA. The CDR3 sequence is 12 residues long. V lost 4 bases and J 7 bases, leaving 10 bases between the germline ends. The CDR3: CASSSSLGTQYF. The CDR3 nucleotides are TGTGCCAGCAGCTCATCCCTGGGGACCCAGTACTTC.

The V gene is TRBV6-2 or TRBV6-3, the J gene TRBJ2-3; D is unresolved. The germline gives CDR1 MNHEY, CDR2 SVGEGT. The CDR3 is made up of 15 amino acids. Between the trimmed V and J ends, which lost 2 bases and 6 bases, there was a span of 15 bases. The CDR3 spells CASSYPYAAADTQYF. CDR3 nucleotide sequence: TGTGCCAGCAGTTACCCTTACGCGGCCGCGGATACGCAGTATTTT.

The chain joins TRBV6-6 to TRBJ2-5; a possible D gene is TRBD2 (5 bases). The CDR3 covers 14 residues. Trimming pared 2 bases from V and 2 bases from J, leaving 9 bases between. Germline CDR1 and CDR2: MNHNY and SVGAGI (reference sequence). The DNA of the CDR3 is TGTGCCAGCAGTTACCGGGGTTTTCAAGAGACCCAGTACTTC. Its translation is CASSYRGFQETQYF.

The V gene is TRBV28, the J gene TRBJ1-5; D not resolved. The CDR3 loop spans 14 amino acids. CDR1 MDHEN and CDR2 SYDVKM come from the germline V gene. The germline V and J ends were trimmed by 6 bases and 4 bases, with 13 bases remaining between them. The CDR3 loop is CASSLGLKNQPQHF. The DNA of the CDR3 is TGTGCCAGCAGCCTTGGACTTAAAAATCAGCCCCAGCATTTT.

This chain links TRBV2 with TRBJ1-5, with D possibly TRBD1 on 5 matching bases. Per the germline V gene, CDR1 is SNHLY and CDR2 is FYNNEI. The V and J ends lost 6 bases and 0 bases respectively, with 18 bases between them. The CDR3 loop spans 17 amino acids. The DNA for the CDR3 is TGTGCCAGCAGCGCGGGGCACTCCCAGGGTAGCAATCAGCCCCAGCATTTT. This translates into CASSAGHSQGSNQPQHF.